The source of this T cell receptor beta chain is a study of Ad26.COV2.S vaccination and SARS-CoV-2 variants. Study as a whole: Vaccine-arm donor from the placebo-controlled COV1001 Ad26.COV2.S trial.

V lost 4 bases, J lost 2 bases, and 6 bases lay in between. Germline CDR1 SNHLY, CDR2 FYNNEI. The CDR3 is 14 amino acids. Method: immunoSEQ multiplex PCR; TCRdb's copy keeps in-frame clones and lacks some. The data hold 400,000 to 450,000 clones, with approximately 90% observed a single time. Treatment of the sample: around 19 received Ad26.COV2.S at low or high dose, single or two shots; about 5 received placebo; per-sample allocation not given. All samples were drawn on day 63, counting from the first vaccine or placebo injection. Vaccination employed an Ad26 vector expressing the Wuhan-strain SARS-CoV-2 spike.

The clonotype originates from a person between 18 and 60 years old who received the Ad26.COV2.S COVID-19 vaccine or a placebo. V is TRBV2 and J is TRBJ2-6; D is possibly TRBD1 (5 bases). Sequences were derived from peripheral blood, sampled in a trial of Ad26.COV2.S vaccine versus placebo. The CDR3 spells CASSVRAGANVLTF. DNA of the CDR3: TGTGCCAGCAGTGTCAGGGCTGGGGCCAACGTCCTGACTTTC.